These T cell receptor beta chains were read from a single sample in a study of blood T cell repertoires in COVID-19. Data came from immunoSEQ multiplex PCR; TCRdb stores just in-frame clones and leaves some out. The data show approximately 250,000 clones, 85% seen once. What was sequenced was peripheral blood. The receptors come from a man aged 50-59 years with COVID-19, enrolled during active disease. Each CDR3 is given with its conserved first and last residue. The order of the fields is V gene, CDR3 protein.

TRBV2 | CASSEARTGADTQYF
TRBV5-1 | CASHTGEVTDTQYF
TRBV19 | CASSILRDQPQHF
TRBV4-1 | CASSQDPTGPGYTF
TRBV6-5 | CASRTTGFTGELFF
TRBV2 | CASTLAGETQYF
TRBV18 | CASSPVRDYGYTF
TRBV25-1 | CASTTGGRGAQETQYF
TRBV5-1 | CASSSRARQDANYGYTF
TRBV5-1 | CASSFGDRVYNEQFF
TRBV6-5 | CASSTRTVNYGYTF